Given below is one T cell receptor (beta chain) in context. Its target antigen remains unknown. Nothing much larger sits one base from this clone, and base qualities are not available. This specimen comes from a study of T-cell memory formation after mild COVID-19 (dated by TCRdb to the early 2020s). The study in broad terms: Most TCR sequence clusters were specific to one of the two donors. Longitudinal TCRalpha and TCRbeta repertoire sequencing tracked T-cell clones expanding and contracting after mild COVID-19 in a couple of donors. The cohort was made up of two young adult volunteers, one female and one male, who were previously healthy.

The sequencer listed for this sample is Illumina NovaSeq 6000. TCRalpha and TCRbeta cDNA libraries were constructed by 5'RACE with constant-segment primers, with sample barcodes and unique molecular identifiers being introduced. Trizol reagent was used to extract RNA from every sample. Libraries were amplified in two PCR steps, with a second sample barcode and Illumina TruSeq adapters added in the second step. Libraries were sequenced on an Illumina NovaSeq with 2 x 150 bp paired-end reads. Under the source paper's analysis protocol: With migec v1.2.7, reads were demultiplexed and then collapsed into UMI-guided consensus sequences. Using mixcr v2.1.11, UMI consensuses were aligned to TRA and TRB V and J templates and then assembled into clonotypes. A clonotype was counted as expanded or contracted only when both edgeR and NoisET called the clonotype significant, with the noise models trained on biological replicates. For edgeR calls, a false discovery rate-adjusted p below 0.01 and a log2 fold-change threshold of 1 were applied. PCA with hierarchical clustering of max-normalized trajectories of the 1000 most abundant clonotypes was used as exploratory dynamics analysis. Each responding clone was given a CD4 or CD8 phenotype based on the CD4+ and CD8+ repertoires, which had been sequenced separately. The public reads were run again by TCRdb, first through fastp at Q25 and then through MiXCR, and only productive beta chains were kept. Rows are combined by CDR3 protein, so each entry shows the most common genes and DNA. Here the V and J calls rest on TCRdb's processing, not on the authors' analysis. The sample table lists over 450,000 distinct CDR3 sequences, roughly 20% of them with a count of one. The ten largest clones capture approximately 13% of the sample.

PBMCs were isolated by Ficoll-Paque density gradient centrifugation. Study-wide conclusions, independent of this receptor: From day 15 to 85, contracting clones showed balanced CD4/CD8 phenotypes, whereas a second wave of clones that expanded from day 15 to 37 leaned towards CD4+. Contracting CD4+ clones turned up mainly in the CM and EM memory subsets, whereas EMRA was where CD8+ clones were enriched. SARS-CoV-2 specificity was not confirmed for the second-wave clones peaking on day 37. The study included only a couple of mild cases, and larger cohorts that include severe cases with pre-infection samples were judged to be necessary. Some responding clones were detected in pre-infection memory, which suggested that pre-existing cross-reactive memory T cells had joined the SARS-CoV-2 response.

Trimming takes 5 bases from V and 4 bases from J, and the germline ends sit 9 bases apart. Sequences SGHRS (CDR1) and YFSETQ (CDR2) are obtained from the germline V gene. The CDR3 starts with the cysteine, ends with the phenylalanine, and has 13 residues. The kept DNA is CDR3 alone, 39 bases in frame from the first base. Sample: PBMCs or a T cell subset sorted from them (not recorded which). The receptor was derived from an adult woman who had mild COVID-19 (a few samples of this study predate the infection). The sample titles of this study are shuffled in the database, so cell type and time point are left out; the donor was told from shared clones. Recombination connected TRBV5-1 to TRBJ2-2; no D segment can be confidently identified. The nucleotides are TGCGCCAGCAGGACGGTTCCCACCGGGGAGCTGTTTTTT. Its coded protein is CASRTVPTGELFF.